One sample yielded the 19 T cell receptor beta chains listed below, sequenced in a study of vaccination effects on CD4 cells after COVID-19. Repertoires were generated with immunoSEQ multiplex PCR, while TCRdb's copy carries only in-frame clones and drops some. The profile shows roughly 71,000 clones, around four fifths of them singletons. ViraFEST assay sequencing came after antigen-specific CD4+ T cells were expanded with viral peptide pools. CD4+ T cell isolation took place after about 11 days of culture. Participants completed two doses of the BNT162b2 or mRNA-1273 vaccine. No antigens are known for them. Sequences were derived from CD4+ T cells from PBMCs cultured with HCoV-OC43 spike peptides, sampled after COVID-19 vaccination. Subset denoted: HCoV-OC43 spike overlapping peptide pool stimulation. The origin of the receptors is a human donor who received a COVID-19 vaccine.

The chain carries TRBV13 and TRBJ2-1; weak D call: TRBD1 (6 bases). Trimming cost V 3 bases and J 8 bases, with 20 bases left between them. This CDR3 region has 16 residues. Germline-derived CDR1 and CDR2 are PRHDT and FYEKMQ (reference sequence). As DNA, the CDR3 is TGTGCCAGCAGCTTCCTCGTCTCCCAGGGGTACGATGAGCAGTTCTTC. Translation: CASSFLVSQGYDEQFF.

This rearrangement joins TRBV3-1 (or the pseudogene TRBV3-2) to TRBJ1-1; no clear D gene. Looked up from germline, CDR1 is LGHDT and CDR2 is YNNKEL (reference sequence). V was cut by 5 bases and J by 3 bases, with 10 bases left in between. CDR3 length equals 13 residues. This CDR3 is CASSFRTHTEAFF. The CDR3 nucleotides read TGTGCCAGCAGCTTTCGGACGCACACTGAAGCTTTCTTT.

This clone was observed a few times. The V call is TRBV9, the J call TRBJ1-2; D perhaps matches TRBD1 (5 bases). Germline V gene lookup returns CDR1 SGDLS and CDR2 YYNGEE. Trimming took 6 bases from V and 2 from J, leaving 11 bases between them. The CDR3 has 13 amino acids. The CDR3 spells CASTQGENYGYTF. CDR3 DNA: TGTGCCAGCACCCAGGGAGAGAACTATGGCTACACCTTC.

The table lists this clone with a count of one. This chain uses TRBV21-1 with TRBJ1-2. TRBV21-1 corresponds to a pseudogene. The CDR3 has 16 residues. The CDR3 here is CASSKGGFLANYGYTF. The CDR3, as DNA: TGTGCCAGCAGCAAAGGAGGGTTCCTAGCTAACTATGGCTACACCTTC.

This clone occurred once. The CDR3 spells CASSYGQGLRETQYF. The CDR3 DNA follows: TGTGCCAGCAGTTACGGACAGGGTTTAAGAGAGACCCAGTACTTC. The V gene is TRBV6-6, the J gene TRBJ2-5; 8 nucleotides agree with TRBD1. Germline V gene lookup returns CDR1 MNHNY and CDR2 SVGAGI (reference sequence). CDR3 size: 15 residues. The ends lost 2 bases at V and 4 bases at J; junction bases unmatched: 6.

CDR3 residues: CASRSQWGGSETQYF. CDR3 DNA sequence: TGTGCCAGCAGATCTCAATGGGGAGGTTCTGAGACCCAGTACTTC. The chain recombines TRBV27 with TRBJ2-5, with D tentatively TRBD2 (6 bases). CDR3 size: 15 residues. The ends were cut back, 6 bases at V and 5 bases at J, with 19 bases in the middle. CDR1 and CDR2 (germline): MNHEY, SMNVEV (reference sequence).

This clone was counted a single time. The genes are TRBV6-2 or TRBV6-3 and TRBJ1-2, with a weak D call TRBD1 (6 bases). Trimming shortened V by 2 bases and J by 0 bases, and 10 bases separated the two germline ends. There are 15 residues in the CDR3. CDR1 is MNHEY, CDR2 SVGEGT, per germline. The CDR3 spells CASSYGGLSNYGYTF. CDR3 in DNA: TGTGCCAGCAGTTACGGGGGGCTGTCTAACTATGGCTACACCTTC.

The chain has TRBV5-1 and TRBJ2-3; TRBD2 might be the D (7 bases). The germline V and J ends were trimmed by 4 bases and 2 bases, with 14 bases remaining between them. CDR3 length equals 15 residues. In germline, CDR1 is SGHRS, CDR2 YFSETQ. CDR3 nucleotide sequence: TGCGCCAGCAGCGGCCCCGGGGGGCCCACAGATACGCAGTATTTT. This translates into CASSGPGGPTDTQYF.

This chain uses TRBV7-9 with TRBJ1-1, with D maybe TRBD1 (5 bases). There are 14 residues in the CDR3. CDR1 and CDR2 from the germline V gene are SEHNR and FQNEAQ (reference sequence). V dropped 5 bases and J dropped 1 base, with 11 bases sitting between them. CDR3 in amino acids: CASSISRGNTEAFF. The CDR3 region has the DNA TGTGCCAGCAGCATTTCGAGGGGGAACACTGAAGCTTTCTTT.

The CDR3 nucleotides read TGTGCCAGCAGCTTGGGCGTCCAGGACCCACTTCCCCATACGCAGTATTTT. The encoded protein is CASSLGVQDPLPHTQYF. The genes are TRBV5-6 and TRBJ2-3, with no clear D. In germline, CDR1 is SGHDT, CDR2 YYEEEE. With 0 bases removed from V and 7 bases from J, the gap between germline ends came to 21 bases. CDR3 length: 17 residues.

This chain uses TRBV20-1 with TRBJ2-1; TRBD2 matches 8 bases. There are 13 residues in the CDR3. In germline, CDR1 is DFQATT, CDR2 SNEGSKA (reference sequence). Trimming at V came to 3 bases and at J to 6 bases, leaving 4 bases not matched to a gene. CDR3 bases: TGCAGTGCTAGTATAGCGGGGAGCAATGAGCAGTTCTTC. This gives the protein CSASIAGSNEQFF.

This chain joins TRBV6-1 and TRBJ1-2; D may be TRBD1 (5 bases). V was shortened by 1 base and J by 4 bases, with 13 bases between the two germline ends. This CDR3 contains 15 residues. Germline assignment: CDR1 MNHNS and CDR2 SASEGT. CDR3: CASSEGRPGPYGYTF. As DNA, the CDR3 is TGTGCCAGCAGTGAAGGGAGGCCAGGGCCCTATGGCTACACCTTC.

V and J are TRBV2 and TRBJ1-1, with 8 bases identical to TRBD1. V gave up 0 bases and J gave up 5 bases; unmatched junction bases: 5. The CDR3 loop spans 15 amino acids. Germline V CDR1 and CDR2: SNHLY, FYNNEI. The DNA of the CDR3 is TGTGCCAGCAGTGAAGCGCCAGGGGGCTGGACTGAAGCTTTCTTT. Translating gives CASSEAPGGWTEAFF.

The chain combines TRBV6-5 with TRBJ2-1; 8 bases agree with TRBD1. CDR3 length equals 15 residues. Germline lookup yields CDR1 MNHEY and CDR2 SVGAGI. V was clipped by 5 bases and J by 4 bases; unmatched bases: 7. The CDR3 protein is CASSTDRGTYNEQFF. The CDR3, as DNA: TGTGCCAGCAGTACCGACAGGGGTACTTACAATGAGCAGTTCTTC.

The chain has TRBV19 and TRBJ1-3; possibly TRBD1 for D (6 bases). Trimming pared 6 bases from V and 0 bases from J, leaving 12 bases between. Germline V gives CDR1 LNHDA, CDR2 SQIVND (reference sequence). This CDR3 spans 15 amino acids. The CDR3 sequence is CASSPTGDSGNTIYF. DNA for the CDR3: TGTGCCAGTAGCCCGACAGGAGACTCTGGAAACACCATATATTTT.

The CDR3 region has the DNA TGTGCCAGCAGCAAGACAGGGGGTAGCAATCAGCCCCAGCATTTT. Translated, it gives CASSKTGGSNQPQHF. The chain recombines TRBV9 with TRBJ1-5, with 9 nucleotides matching TRBD1. The germline CDR1 and CDR2 sequences are SGDLS and YYNGEE. Trimming at V came to 4 bases and at J to 0 bases, leaving 2 bases not matched to a gene. This CDR3 is built from 15 residues.

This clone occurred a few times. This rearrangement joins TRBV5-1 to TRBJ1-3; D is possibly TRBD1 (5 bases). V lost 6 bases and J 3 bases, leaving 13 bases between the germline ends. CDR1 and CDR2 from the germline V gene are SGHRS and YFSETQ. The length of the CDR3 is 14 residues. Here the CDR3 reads CASTETVGGNTIYF. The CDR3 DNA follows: TGCGCCAGCACCGAGACAGTTGGTGGAAACACCATATATTTT. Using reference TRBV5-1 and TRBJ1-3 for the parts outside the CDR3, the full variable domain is KAGVTQTPRYLIKTRGQQVTLSCSPISGHRSVSWYQQTPGQGLQFLFEYFSETQRNKGNFPGRFSGRQFSNSRSEMNVSTLELGDSALYLCASTETVGGNTIYFGEGSWLTVV.

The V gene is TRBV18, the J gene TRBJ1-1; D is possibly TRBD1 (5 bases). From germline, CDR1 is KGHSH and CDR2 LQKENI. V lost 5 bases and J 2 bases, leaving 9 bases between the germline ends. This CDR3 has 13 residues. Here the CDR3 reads CASSSGLNTEAFF. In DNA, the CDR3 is TGTGCCAGCTCATCAGGGTTAAACACTGAAGCTTTCTTT.

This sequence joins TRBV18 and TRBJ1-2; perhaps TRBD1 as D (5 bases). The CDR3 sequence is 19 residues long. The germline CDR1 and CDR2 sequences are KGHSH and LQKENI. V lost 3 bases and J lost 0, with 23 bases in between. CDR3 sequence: CASSPVRVIGAFSNYGYTF. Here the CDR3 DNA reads TGTGCCAGCTCACCGGTCAGGGTTATCGGGGCTTTTTCTAACTATGGCTACACCTTC.